The entry below describes one T cell receptor (beta chain). No cognate antigen has been identified for it. No quality values exist for individual bases; no much larger clone is one base distant. The library was built by means of the immunoSEQ multiplex PCR assay. The multiplex PCR relied on a mix of 60 forward primers for TCR Vbeta segments and 13 reverse primers for TCR Jbeta segments. A multiplex PCR assay on genomic DNA amplified the CDR3 region of rearranged TCR beta genes. The Illumina HiSeq System was used to sequence the amplified TCR beta libraries as 87-base-pair reads. The study's processing was this. Across the 500 to 700 repertoires, a later analysis counted some 80 million unique TCR beta chains, some 11 million of which were shared by at least two donors. To remove PCR and sequencing errors, raw reads were error-corrected and collapsed into unique sequences using a nearest-neighbor algorithm that merged closely related sequences. To assign V, D and J gene segments, CDR3 sequences were aligned to IMGT reference sequences. For a sequence to be retained, at least a six-nucleotide match to both a V gene segment and a J gene segment was required. Rearrangements were classified as productive when the CDR3 lacked stop codons and remained in frame with V and J, and all other rearrangements were classified as non-productive. Following IMGT convention, CDR3 was defined as the stretch from the second conserved V-encoded cysteine up to the conserved J-encoded phenylalanine. In an earlier analysis of around 600 of the donors, sequences lacking an unambiguous match to a single V gene segment were excluded. An earlier analysis of several hundred of the donors classified V segments as functional when productive rearrangements were above 56.7% and as segregating when the standard deviation between donors was above 5%. A statistical classification framework was built for diagnosing cytomegalovirus status from the catalog of TCR beta chain sequences. In a later analysis, V and J genes were assigned by comparing TCR nucleotide sequences against IMGT/GENE-DB human TR gene sequences. A later analysis assigned CDR3 sequences and most-parsimonious VDJ recombination scenarios with the TCRdist pipeline. In a later analysis, every TCR beta chain was defined by the combination of its CDR3 amino acid sequence and its V-gene family, and reads without a unique V-gene family were dropped. As a way to deal with suspected cross-contamination and a sequencing artifact, a later analysis dropped 500 to 700 nucleotide sequences that were highly shared and had low generation probability. For each public chain, a later analysis derived a clonal expansion index from normalized ranks of inferred template counts within each repertoire. Generation probabilities in a later analysis came from a VDJ recombination model fitted to out-of-frame rearrangements, and those results were checked against IGoR. In a later analysis, TCR-TCR, TCR-HLA and TCR-CMV co-occurrence was scored with hypergeometric tests, and a repertoire-size bias correction was applied to TCR pairs. A later analysis estimated false discovery rates by permuting HLA or CMV assignments 20 times. In a later analysis, co-occurring TCRs were grouped using DBSCAN, with TCRdist sequence similarity added in when clustering inside HLA-allele-positive subsets. Repertoires with fewer than 30,000 or more than 120,000 public chains, plus five repertoires with anomalous nucleotide sharing, were excluded from co-occurrence clustering. TCRdb mirrors the immuneACCESS table, restricted to in-frame sequences. Some clones are absent from its copies; in checked studies, under half trace to an unresolved V gene, and the reason for the others is unknown. Clone size and V and J calls were adopted from that table, with D and trimming inferred from the DNA. For this sample there are under 85,000 clones; about 73% appear just once. The ten biggest clones cover approximately 11% of the sample.

V lost 4 bases and J lost 7 bases, and the count of bases not matched to a germline gene is 13. According to the germline V gene, CDR1 reads SQVTM and CDR2 reads ANQGSEA. From the cysteine through the phenylalanine, the CDR3 covers 17 amino acids. Of the read, only the CDR3 DNA is kept; its 51 bases are in frame from base 1. The data were taken from a study of cytomegalovirus exposure and HLA in healthy donors (dated 2017 in TCRdb). Regarding the study in general: An earlier analysis of some 550 of the donors reported roughly 270 Gb of sequence data and around 110 million unique TCR beta sequences from 150 million to 200 million T cells. Roughly 300 gigabases of sequencing data and 70 million to 85 million unique TCR sequences were included in an early release covering roughly 700 HLA-typed donors. Of the approximately 400 genotyped donors, approximately 83% fell in the genetic ancestry cluster associated with self-reported Caucasian donors. The study aimed to test whether signatures of past pathogen exposure could be identified by cataloging public T cell receptors. The T cell repertoires of around 670 subjects were profiled by immunosequencing and related to cytomegalovirus serostatus. A separate validation cohort of 100 to 150 different subjects was used in addition to the roughly 670-subject first cohort. To predict cytomegalovirus infection status, the study combined high-throughput TCR immunosequencing, statistical association of individual TCRs with disease status, and machine learning. A later analysis re-examined previously published TCR beta repertoires from roughly 720 donors and added high-resolution HLA genotyping to investigate patterns of TCR occurrence. In the later analysis, no new phenotypic data were used to find candidate immune exposures; instead, reliance was placed on TCR beta sequences and their occurrence across donors. In an earlier analysis of 500 to 650 of the donors, high-throughput TCR beta sequencing was used to judge whether each TCR beta V gene segment behaved as functional or pseudogenic. Donor age, sex, ethnicity and CMV serostatus were compiled alongside the repertoire data. Genome-wide SNP genotypes for about 55% of the roughly 670 donors were used in a later genetic analysis, which treated that subset as a discovery cohort. Every discovery cohort repertoire had been produced on one sequencing platform. HLA typing covered class I and class II loci at four-digit resolution. Typing coverage differed by locus: A, B, C, DRB1 and DQB1 were typed in about 620-630 donors, DQA1 in 500 to 550, DPA1 in over 600, and DPB1 in 450 to 490. Because of strong linkage in the cohort, four to six DR-DQ haplotypes were treated as single units for association and clustering. On average, roughly 250,000 unique TCR beta nucleotide sequences were sequenced per donor among about 400 genotyped donors of the cohort, with roughly 18% of those sequences being non-productive. Study-wide findings and limitations: In a later analysis, HLA-associated TCR beta chains were found to be more clonally expanded and to have lower generation probabilities than equally common non-associated chains. Compared with the roughly 670-donor mean, donors in an Asian-associated ancestry cluster had fewer N-insertions in productive TCRs, according to a later genetic analysis. Because HLA typing was unavailable for some donors at each locus, only the typed subset was used in association tests. The sequencing pipeline was judged likely to have produced a cluster of highly shared sequence variants as a technical artifact. Only TCR beta chains were sequenced in this cohort, and the absence of alpha or paired-chain data limited detectable features. The presence/absence analyses assumed that sequencing depth was roughly uniform across donors, and that assumption may not be true. The earlier analysis of 450 to 700 of the donors excluded roughly 16 rarely observed V segments, including chromosome 9 orphons, because counts were too low. Most TCR sequences were seen in very few donors, while some public TCRs were found in many individuals. Three of the identified cytomegalovirus-associated TCR beta chains were confirmed in vitro to be specific for cytomegalovirus antigens. In a later analysis, TCR association rates were found to vary across HLA loci, with the most associated TCRs seen for DRB1 alleles and the fewest for HLA-C alleles. The only immune exposure information available for the cohort was CMV serostatus. V-gene and J-gene trimming of TCR beta chains was associated with a missense DCLRE1C variant in a later genetic analysis, and the association was replicated in an independent cohort. It was suggested by the authors that the approach could potentially be generalized to other disease states and immunological phenotypes. When HLA alleles, especially DR and DQ, strongly co-occurred, TCR associations were difficult to assign to individual alleles. A further reported finding was that TCR beta sequences accurately predicted the HLA-A and HLA-B alleles for most subjects in the first cohort. Specific HLA alleles were associated with roughly 17,000 TCR beta sequences at a false discovery rate of 0.05 in a later analysis. According to a later analysis, most CMV-associated TCR beta chains appeared to be HLA-restricted, and the HLA associations seemed to be driven largely by CMV exposure. An earlier analysis of approximately 540 of the donors showed that most TCR beta V segments appeared in productive rearrangements either about 87% or about 30% of the time, which broadly matched IMGT annotations. Linkage disequilibrium might explain the correlated functional status among segregating V segments, but an unknown experimental factor could not be ruled out. Some IMGT-functional V segments, including TRBV6-2 and TRBV6-3, could not be distinguished by the 87-base-pair reads and were therefore excluded. In the study, 150 to 200 TCR beta chains were listed as associated with cytomegalovirus. The classifier was reported to diagnose cytomegalovirus status with high specificity and sensitivity in both the original cohort and the validation cohort. In a later analysis, several top co-occurrence clusters were reported to appear linked to parvovirus B19, influenza, CMV and Epstein-Barr virus.

In total, roughly 710 healthy bone marrow donors made up the cohort. At the time of sampling, all cohort members were nominally healthy, though unrecorded immune exposures were likely present. The donor was CMV seronegative and belonged to the group of around 350 seronegative cohort members. Every donor gave a peripheral blood sample, and the peripheral blood mononuclear cells from that sample were used for TCR beta sequencing. Genomic DNA extraction from the blood cell samples was performed with the Qiagen DNeasy Blood Extraction Kit. The chain was built from TRBV29-1 and TRBJ2-2, and TRBD1 aligns with 12 junction nucleotides. The sequence was collected from a woman aged 25 to 39 in good health and CMV-seronegative. The sample was PBMCs. The CDR3 corresponds to CSVVPGQGAERGGELFF. The DNA is as follows: TGCAGCGTTGTTCCGGGACAGGGGGCGGAGAGGGGCGGGGAGCTGTTTTTT.